The clone carrying this T cell receptor beta chain was seen once. The antigen remains unidentified. The data belong to a study of T cells in localized non-small cell lung cancer. Broader study findings: Heterogeneity stays possible, as sequencing covered only one tumor region. Elevated blood T cell density was associated with longer overall survival. The study found T cell clonality highest in uninvolved adjacent lung, above tumor.

Only in-frame clones appear in the TCRdb table, and some are missing; sequencing was by immunoSEQ multiplex PCR. Among 25,000 to 35,000 clones listed, 80% to 95% were seen once. The CDR3 is 16 residues long. In germline, CDR1 is SGDLS, CDR2 YYNGEE. Trimming pared 0 bases from V and 4 bases from J, leaving 14 bases between. This TCR was recovered from a female donor of 60 years or more with stage I lung adenocarcinoma. Source: peripheral blood, taken before any cancer treatment. The V gene is TRBV9, the J gene TRBJ1-3; D is perhaps TRBD1 (6 bases). CDR3 loop: CASSVAGDDRGNTIYF. In DNA, the CDR3 is TGTGCCAGCAGCGTAGCTGGGGACGACAGGGGAAACACCATATATTTT.